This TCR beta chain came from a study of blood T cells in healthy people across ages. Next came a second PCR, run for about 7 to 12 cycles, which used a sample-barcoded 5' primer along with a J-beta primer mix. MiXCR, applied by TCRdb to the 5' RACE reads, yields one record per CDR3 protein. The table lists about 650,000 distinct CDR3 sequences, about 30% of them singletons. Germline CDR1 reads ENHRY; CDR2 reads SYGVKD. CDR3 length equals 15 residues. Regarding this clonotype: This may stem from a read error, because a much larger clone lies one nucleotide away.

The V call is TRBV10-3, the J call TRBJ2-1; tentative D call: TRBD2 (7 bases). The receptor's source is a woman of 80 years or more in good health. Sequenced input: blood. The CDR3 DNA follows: TGTGCCATCAGGGGAGGGGGGGGCTCCTACAATGGGCAGTTCTTC. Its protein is CAIRGGGGSYNGQFF.